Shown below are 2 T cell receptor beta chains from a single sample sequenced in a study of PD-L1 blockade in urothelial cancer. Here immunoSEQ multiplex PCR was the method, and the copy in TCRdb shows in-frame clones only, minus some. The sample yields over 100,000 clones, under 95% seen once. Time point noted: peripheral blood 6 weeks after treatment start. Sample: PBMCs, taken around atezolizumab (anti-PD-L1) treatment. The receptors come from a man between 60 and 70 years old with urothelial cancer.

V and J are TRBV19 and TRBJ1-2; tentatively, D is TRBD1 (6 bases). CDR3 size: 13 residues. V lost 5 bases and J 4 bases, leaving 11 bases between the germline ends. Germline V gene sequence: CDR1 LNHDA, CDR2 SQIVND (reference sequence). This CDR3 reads CASSSTGPYGYTF. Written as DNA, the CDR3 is TGTGCCAGTAGTTCAACAGGGCCCTATGGCTACACCTTC.

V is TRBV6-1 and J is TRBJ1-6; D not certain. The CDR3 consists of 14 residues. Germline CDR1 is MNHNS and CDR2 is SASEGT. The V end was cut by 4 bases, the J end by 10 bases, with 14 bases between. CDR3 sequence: CASSGERVRSPLHF. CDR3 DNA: TGTGCCAGCAGTGGCGAGAGGGTTCGGTCACCCCTCCACTTT.